This is a list of T cell receptor beta chains from one sample in a study of graft-versus-host responses after intestinal transplantation. Profiled with immunoSEQ multiplex PCR; TCRdb holds only in-frame clones, not every one. This table holds over 15,000 clones, roughly 88% found once. The material sequenced was PBMCs, taken about 110 days after intestinal transplant. These TCRs come from a human patient who received an intestinal transplant, so some T cells may come from the graft donor. The CDR3 runs from the conserved cysteine through the conserved F or W. The D gene is left open where the match is weak. Rows give clone size only sometimes, using once, few, many, or a class for an expanded clone.

CDR3 protein: CASSLISVLAKNIQYF
CDR3 DNA: TGTGCCAGCAGCTTAATCTCCGTTTTAGCCAAAAACATTCAGTACTTC
J gene: TRBJ2-4
D gene: .
clone size: .
V gene: TRBV5-6

CDR3 protein: CASSLDGEQFF
CDR3 DNA: TGCGCCAGCAGCTTAGACGGTGAGCAGTTCTTC
J gene: TRBJ2-1
D gene: .
clone size: .
V gene: TRBV5-1

CDR3 protein: CASRGSGTDYNEQFF
CDR3 DNA: TGTGCCAGCAGGGGGAGTGGGACCGACTACAATGAGCAGTTCTTC
J gene: TRBJ2-1
D gene: .
clone size: .
V gene: TRBV6-1

CDR3 protein: CASSDRRGAFF
CDR3 DNA: TGTGCCAGCAGCGACAGACGCGGAGCTTTCTTT
J gene: TRBJ1-1
D gene: .
clone size: .
V gene: TRBV6-6

CDR3 protein: CASSLVAGVSPLHF
CDR3 DNA: TGTGCCAGCAGCTTAGTGGCGGGGGTTTCACCCCTCCACTTT
J gene: TRBJ1-6
D gene: .
clone size: .
V gene: TRBV7-9

CDR3 protein: CASSYRGSRTDTQYF
CDR3 DNA: TGTGCCAGCAGCTATCGGGGATCTAGGACAGATACGCAGTATTTT
J gene: TRBJ2-3
D gene: .
clone size: .
V gene: TRBV11-1

CDR3 protein: CASSISGNTEAFF
CDR3 DNA: TGTGCCAGCAGCATTTCGGGTAACACTGAAGCTTTCTTT
J gene: TRBJ1-1
D gene: .
clone size: .
V gene: TRBV28

CDR3 protein: CASSPRAEDTQYF
CDR3 DNA: TGCGCCAGCAGCCCAAGAGCGGAAGATACGCAGTATTTT
J gene: TRBJ2-3
D gene: .
clone size: .
V gene: TRBV4-1

CDR3 protein: CASSLYVRGDGYTF
CDR3 DNA: TGTGCCAGCAGTTTATATGTCAGGGGGGATGGCTACACCTTC
J gene: TRBJ1-2
D gene: TRBD1
clone size: .
V gene: TRBV28

CDR3 protein: CASSLVGGLYEQYF
CDR3 DNA: TGTGCCAGCAGCTTGGTGGGAGGGCTCTACGAGCAGTACTTC
J gene: TRBJ2-7
D gene: TRBD2
clone size: .
V gene: TRBV5-6

CDR3 protein: CASSYSPDALEQYF
CDR3 DNA: TGTGCCAGCAGTTACTCCCCAGATGCGCTCGAGCAGTACTTC
J gene: TRBJ2-7
D gene: .
clone size: .
V gene: TRBV6-5

CDR3 protein: CAWVGQGANEQFF
CDR3 DNA: TGTGCCTGGGTGGGACAGGGGGCCAATGAGCAGTTCTTC
J gene: TRBJ2-1
D gene: TRBD1
clone size: .
V gene: TRBV30

CDR3 protein: CASSFGPRDEKLFF
CDR3 DNA: TGTGCCAGCAGCTTTGGACCCAGGGATGAAAAACTGTTTTTT
J gene: TRBJ1-4
D gene: .
clone size: .
V gene: TRBV13

CDR3 protein: CASTGGGAYNEQFF
CDR3 DNA: TGTGCCAGCACCGGGGGGGGCGCCTACAATGAGCAGTTCTTC
J gene: TRBJ2-1
D gene: TRBD2
clone size: .
V gene: TRBV6-5

CDR3 protein: CASSTGQANEKLFF
CDR3 DNA: TGTGCCAGCAGTACTGGACAGGCTAATGAAAAACTGTTTTTT
J gene: TRBJ1-4
D gene: TRBD1
clone size: .
V gene: TRBV6-5

CDR3 protein: CASSILTGAYEQYF
CDR3 DNA: TGTGCCAGCAGCATCTTGACAGGGGCCTACGAGCAGTACTTC
J gene: TRBJ2-7
D gene: TRBD1
clone size: once
V gene: TRBV7-6

CDR3 protein: CAISGTTQGHNEQFF
CDR3 DNA: TGTGCCATCAGCGGGACTACCCAGGGGCACAATGAGCAGTTCTTC
J gene: TRBJ2-1
D gene: .
clone size: once
V gene: TRBV10-3

CDR3 protein: CASFHRAGGPHNEQFF
CDR3 DNA: TGTGCCAGCTTCCACCGAGCGGGAGGGCCCCACAATGAGCAGTTCTTC
J gene: TRBJ2-1
D gene: TRBD2
clone size: .
V gene: TRBV27

CDR3 protein: CASSYSQLGDEQFF
CDR3 DNA: TGTGCCAGCAGTTACTCCCAATTAGGAGATGAGCAGTTCTTC
J gene: TRBJ2-1
D gene: .
clone size: .
V gene: TRBV6-6

CDR3 protein: CASSLGRLNQPQHF
CDR3 DNA: TGTGCCAGCAGTTTAGGACGGTTAAATCAGCCCCAGCATTTT
J gene: TRBJ1-5
D gene: .
clone size: once
V gene: TRBV28

CDR3 protein: CASSIDTALEAFF
CDR3 DNA: TGTGCCAGTAGTATAGATACAGCGCTCGAAGCTTTCTTT
J gene: TRBJ1-1
D gene: .
clone size: once
V gene: TRBV19

CDR3 protein: CASRGLAGAGNEQFF
CDR3 DNA: TGTGCCAGCAGAGGACTAGCGGGAGCCGGTAATGAGCAGTTCTTC
J gene: TRBJ2-1
D gene: TRBD2
clone size: .
V gene: TRBV6-1

CDR3 protein: CASSKSGGTYNEQFF
CDR3 DNA: TGTGCCAGCAGCAAAAGCGGGGGGACCTACAATGAGCAGTTCTTC
J gene: TRBJ2-1
D gene: TRBD2
clone size: .
V gene: TRBV11-3

CDR3 protein: CASSFPSGRTNTGELFF
CDR3 DNA: TGTGCCAGCAGCTTCCCTAGCGGGCGAACGAACACCGGGGAGCTGTTTTTT
J gene: TRBJ2-2
D gene: TRBD2
clone size: .
V gene: TRBV7-3

CDR3 protein: CASSHHGGLAGGVGYSEQFF
CDR3 DNA: TGTGCCAGCAGTCATCACGGTGGACTAGCGGGAGGCGTCGGGTACAGTGAGCAGTTCTTC
J gene: TRBJ2-1
D gene: TRBD2
clone size: .
V gene: TRBV7-3

CDR3 protein: CASSSRDSGQPQHF
CDR3 DNA: TGTGCCAGCAGTTCCAGGGATTCGGGGCAGCCCCAGCATTTT
J gene: TRBJ1-5
D gene: .
clone size: few
V gene: TRBV6-1

CDR3 protein: CASSPNPGDRGWLAIDEQYF
CDR3 DNA: TGTGCCAGCAGCCCAAATCCCGGGGACAGGGGGTGGTTAGCCATCGACGAGCAGTACTTC
J gene: TRBJ2-7
D gene: TRBD1
clone size: .
V gene: TRBV14

CDR3 protein: CASSSQGNEQYF
CDR3 DNA: TGTGCCAGCAGTTCACAGGGAAACGAGCAGTACTTC
J gene: TRBJ2-7
D gene: .
clone size: .
V gene: TRBV6-5

CDR3 protein: CASTGDGVTEAFF
CDR3 DNA: TGTGCCAGCACGGGAGACGGTGTTACTGAAGCTTTCTTT
J gene: TRBJ1-1
D gene: .
clone size: .
V gene: TRBV7-9

CDR3 protein: CASSYRTETGELFF
CDR3 DNA: TGTGCCAGCAGTTACAGGACCGAAACCGGGGAGCTGTTTTTT
J gene: TRBJ2-2
D gene: .
clone size: .
V gene: TRBV6-5

CDR3 protein: CASSQDSGNYNEQFF
CDR3 DNA: TGCGCCAGCAGCCAAGATTCAGGGAACTACAATGAGCAGTTCTTC
J gene: TRBJ2-1
D gene: .
clone size: .
V gene: TRBV4-3

CDR3 protein: CASSPNFFGPNGYTF
CDR3 DNA: TGTGCCAGCTCACCTAACTTCTTCGGACCGAATGGCTACACCTTC
J gene: TRBJ1-2
D gene: .
clone size: .
V gene: TRBV18

CDR3 protein: CASSLAFEGVNTEAFF
CDR3 DNA: TGTGCCAGCAGCTTAGCCTTTGAGGGGGTGAACACTGAAGCTTTCTTT
J gene: TRBJ1-1
D gene: .
clone size: .
V gene: TRBV11-3

CDR3 protein: CASSLWSPGSYEQYF
CDR3 DNA: TGTGCCAGCAGCTTATGGTCCCCGGGCTCCTACGAGCAGTACTTC
J gene: TRBJ2-7
D gene: .
clone size: .
V gene: TRBV7-3

CDR3 protein: CASSLGDRGNTEAFF
CDR3 DNA: TGTGCCAGCAGCTTGGGGGACAGGGGGAACACTGAAGCTTTCTTT
J gene: TRBJ1-1
D gene: TRBD1
clone size: .
V gene: TRBV5-8

CDR3 protein: CASSQEPSYEQYF
CDR3 DNA: TGCGCCAGCAGCCAAGAGCCCTCCTACGAGCAGTACTTC
J gene: TRBJ2-7
D gene: .
clone size: .
V gene: TRBV4-3

CDR3 protein: CASSLIGELFF
CDR3 DNA: TGTGCCAGCAGTTTAATCGGGGAGCTGTTTTTT
J gene: TRBJ2-2
D gene: .
clone size: once
V gene: TRBV27

CDR3 protein: CASSPSIGTEAFF
CDR3 DNA: TGTGCCAGCAGCCCTAGTATCGGTACTGAAGCTTTCTTT
J gene: TRBJ1-1
D gene: .
clone size: .
V gene: TRBV9

CDR3 protein: CASSYPPNGLVGTQYF
CDR3 DNA: TGTGCCAGCAGTTACCCCCCAAACGGACTTGTCGGAACCCAGTACTTC
J gene: TRBJ2-5
D gene: .
clone size: once
V gene: TRBV6-7

CDR3 protein: CASSSLDLLNTEAFF
CDR3 DNA: TGTGCCAGCAGTTCCCTGGATCTCCTGAACACTGAAGCTTTCTTT
J gene: TRBJ1-1
D gene: .
clone size: .
V gene: TRBV27

CDR3 protein: CASSLGPNTEAFF
CDR3 DNA: TGTGCCAGCAGTTTGGGGCCGAACACTGAAGCTTTCTTT
J gene: TRBJ1-1
D gene: .
clone size: .
V gene: TRBV28

CDR3 protein: CASSITPAPAYNEQFF
CDR3 DNA: TGTGCCAGCAGTATCACCCCGGCCCCTGCCTACAATGAGCAGTTCTTC
J gene: TRBJ2-1
D gene: .
clone size: few
V gene: TRBV11-3